A single sample gave rise to the 6 T cell receptor beta chains below, sequenced in a study of blood T cells in healthy people across ages. The authors ran a second PCR of about 6 to 12 cycles using a sample-barcoded 5' primer and a J-beta primer mix. TCRdb recomputed calls from the 5' RACE reads with MiXCR, one row per CDR3 protein. The table records 1.5 million to 2 million distinct CDR3 sequences, 49% of them present only once. Sequenced input: blood. The receptors stem from a woman aged 40 to 50 in good health.

In its sample, this clonotype was seen a few times. This chain links TRBV4-2 with TRBJ2-6; the D call may be TRBD1 or TRBD2 (5 bases each). This CDR3 has 18 residues. Germline V CDR1 and CDR2: LGHNA, YNFKEQ. V was clipped by 0 bases and J by 2 bases, with 14 bases between them. The CDR3 sequence: CASSQEGTRVAGANVLTF. CDR3 sequence (DNA): TGTGCCAGCAGCCAAGAAGGGACGAGGGTGGCTGGGGCCAACGTCCTGACTTTC.

The chain employs TRBV27 and TRBJ1-2; 7 bases fit TRBD1. With V trimmed by 2 bases and J by 2 bases, 8 bases remained unmatched. This CDR3 is built from 16 residues. The germline V gene has CDR1 MNHEY and CDR2 SMNVEV (reference sequence). The CDR3 protein is CASSLRQGQRNYGYTF. The CDR3 nucleotides read TGTGCCAGCAGTTTACGGCAGGGACAGAGGAACTATGGCTACACCTTC.

The V gene is TRBV29-1, the J gene TRBJ2-1, with TRBD1 as a possible D gene (6 bases). This CDR3 spans 15 amino acids. V lost 3 bases and J lost 9, with 21 bases in between. Germline-derived CDR1 and CDR2 are SQVTM and ANQGSEA. DNA for the CDR3: TGCAGCGTTGATTATGTGGGCAGGGAAGGGGGTGAGCAGTTCTTC. This encodes CSVDYVGREGGEQFF.

CDR3 sequence reads: CASSVMIQGTEAFF. As DNA, the CDR3 is TGTGCCAGCAGCGTCATGATCCAGGGCACTGAAGCTTTCTTT. This chain joins TRBV27 and TRBJ1-1; tentatively, D is TRBD1 (5 bases). Trimming removed 6 bases from V and 4 bases from J, with 15 bases in between. In germline, CDR1 is MNHEY, CDR2 SMNVEV (reference sequence). There are 14 residues in the CDR3.

This clonotype occurred many times. One end of the junction is discordant with germline, which a read error may explain. The J gene is TRBJ2-1, the V gene TRBV5-1, with D perhaps TRBD1 or TRBD2 (6 bases each). The CDR3 extends over 13 amino acids. Germline-derived CDR1 and CDR2 are SGHRS and YFSETQ. In DNA form, the CDR3 reads TGTGCCAGCAGCTCCGGGGGCCACAATGAGCAGTTCTTC. Translated: CASSSGGHNEQFF.

The chain is built from TRBV11-2 and TRBJ2-7, with 13 bases aligning to TRBD2. The J call may be wrong; the DNA end is better matched by TRBJ2-5. The germline V gene encodes CDR1 SGHAT and CDR2 FQNNGV. The CDR3 totals 16 residues. The DNA for the CDR3 is TGTGCCAGCAGCCATACTAGCGGGGGGGCCGGGGAGACCCAGTACTTC. The encoded protein is CASSHTSGGAGETQYF.